Presented here are 13 T cell receptor beta chains from one specimen sequenced in a study of CD8+CD57+ T cells in acquired aplastic anemia. Flow cytometry had shown expanded CD8+CD57+ cells in the patients chosen for sequencing. Researchers used genomic DNA as the template to profile TCR beta VDJ and CDR3. Via MiXCR, TCRdb re-called the reads, giving one row per CDR3 protein. The data hold around 190,000 distinct CDR3 sequences, with nearly 50% observed a single time. The sequencing sample was made of sorted CD4+, CD8+, or CD8+CD57+ T cells (not recorded which) from PBMCs. The receptors stem from a human donor with aplastic anemia.

CDR3: CASSASTDTQYF. The CDR3 DNA is TGTGCCAGCAGTGCCAGCACAGATACGCAGTATTTT. The chain is built from TRBV2 and TRBJ2-3; D gene uncertain. CDR1 and CDR2 (germline): SNHLY, FYNNEI. V lost 4 bases, J lost 0 bases, and 2 bases lay in between. CDR3 length equals 12 residues. Using reference TRBV2 and TRBJ2-3 for the parts outside the CDR3, the full variable domain is EPEVTQTPSHQVTQMGQEVILRCVPISNHLYFYWYRQILGQKVEFLVSFYNNEISEKSEIFDDQFSVERPDGSNFTLKIRSTKLEDSAMYFCASSASTDTQYFGPGTRLTVL.

This chain connects TRBV19 to TRBJ1-3; D not certain. The germline V and J ends were trimmed by 9 bases and 0 bases, with 9 bases remaining between them. Per the germline V gene, CDR1 is LNHDA and CDR2 is SQIVND (reference sequence). The CDR3 totals 13 residues. The DNA of the CDR3 is TGTGCCAGCAGAGCACGCTCTGGAAACACCATATATTTT. Its protein product is CASRARSGNTIYF. Based on the CDR3 plus reference TRBV19 and TRBJ1-3, the full variable domain is DGGITQSPKYLFRKEGQNVTLSCEQNLNHDAMYWYRQDPGQGLRLIYYSQIVNDFQKGDIAEGYSVSREKKESFPLTVTSAQKNPTAFYLCASRARSGNTIYFGEGSWLTVV.

This clonotype was observed a single time. This sequence joins TRBV20-1 and TRBJ2-1; TRBD2 matches at 15 bases. V lost 4 bases and J lost 8; bases outside the gene matches: 6. Germline loops: CDR1 DFQATT, CDR2 SNEGSKA (reference sequence). The CDR3 loop spans 15 amino acids. DNA of the CDR3: TGCAGTGCTATAGACGGACTAGCGGGGGGGCATGAGCAGTTCTTC. Encoded protein: CSAIDGLAGGHEQFF.

In this sample, this clonotype turned up many times. The rearrangement uses TRBV2 and TRBJ2-1, with D perhaps matching TRBD2 (7 bases). Trimming stripped 8 bases from V and 8 bases from J, with 13 bases between. The CDR3 runs to 12 residues. CDR1 is SNHLY and CDR2 is FYNNEI in the germline V gene. The CDR3 coding sequence is TGTGCCAGCGGGGGGGCCAACTATGAGCAGTTCTTC. Encoded protein: CASGGANYEQFF.

CDR3 protein: CASSPDILHGYTF. The CDR3 region has the DNA TGTGCCAGCAGCCCGGACATACTCCATGGCTACACCTTC. V gene TRBV11-1 combines with J gene TRBJ1-2, with D possibly being TRBD1 (5 bases). The CDR3 totals 13 residues. V dropped 5 bases and J dropped 6 bases, with 13 bases sitting between them. The germline V gene encodes CDR1 SGHAT and CDR2 FQDESV (reference sequence).

This clonotype came up many times. The rearrangement uses TRBV7-9 and TRBJ2-5, with 12 bases matching TRBD2. This CDR3 comprises 15 residues. The germline V gene has CDR1 SEHNR and CDR2 FQNEAQ (reference sequence). V was pared by 2 bases and J by 6 bases, with 4 bases of the junction left unmatched. Here the CDR3 DNA reads TGTGCCAGCAGCTTACTAGCGGGGGGGCTAAAGACCCAGTACTTC. Protein: CASSLLAGGLKTQYF.

About this clonotype itself: Because it lacks the conserved phenylalanine or tryptophan at the end, this CDR3 is likely a read error. The chain couples TRBV6-1 to TRBJ2-7; perhaps TRBD2 as D (5 bases). The germline V gene has CDR1 MNHNS and CDR2 SASEGT. Trimming shortened V by 5 bases and J by 2 bases, and 10 bases separated the two germline ends. This CDR3 is 13 amino acids long. The CDR3 DNA reads as TGTGCCAGCAGTCAGAGGGTCCCCTACGAGCAGTACTCC. Amino acid sequence: CASSQRVPYEQYS.

The chain carries TRBV15 and TRBJ2-5; the D is unclear. Germline loops: CDR1 LNHNV, CDR2 YYDKDF (reference sequence). Trimming cost V 0 bases and J 13 bases, with 6 bases left between them. The CDR3 covers 10 residues. The CDR3 here is CATSRDSPYF. As DNA, the CDR3 is TGTGCCACCAGCAGAGACAGTCCGTACTTC.

The chain recombines TRBV20-1 with TRBJ2-3; 7 positions agree with TRBD2. CDR1 is DFQATT and CDR2 is SNEGSKA in the germline V gene (reference sequence). The CDR3 consists of 12 residues. CDR3: CSTSGGTDTQYF. The CDR3 nucleotides read TGCAGCACCTCGGGGGGTACAGATACGCAGTATTTT.

The chain is built from TRBV20-1 and TRBJ1-5; D is undetermined. Between the trimmed V and J ends, which lost 2 bases and 2 bases, there was a span of 10 bases. The germline V gene encodes CDR1 DFQATT and CDR2 SNEGSKA (reference sequence). The CDR3 length is 14 residues. The CDR3 nucleotides are TGCAGTGCTAGACCCGGGAATGGCAATCAGCCCCAGCATTTT. Its protein is CSARPGNGNQPQHF.

This clonotype showed up just once. A much larger clone sits a single nucleotide away, making a read error possible. The rearrangement uses TRBV5-1 and TRBJ2-5; D might be TRBD1 or TRBD2, each matching 6 bases. Trimming stripped 0 bases from V and 3 bases from J, with 9 bases between. CDR1 and CDR2 from the germline V gene are SGHRS and YFSETQ. This CDR3 region has 14 residues. The CDR3 region is CASSLAGAEETQYF. DNA for the CDR3: TGCGCCAGCAGCTTGGCGGGGGCGGAAGAGACCCAGTACTTC.

The sample holds many counts of this clonotype. This chain links TRBV2 with TRBJ2-1; D possibly corresponds to TRBD2 (6 bases). Between the trimmed V and J ends, which lost 2 bases and 9 bases, there was a span of 14 bases. Per the germline V gene, CDR1 is SNHLY and CDR2 is FYNNEI. CDR3 size: 14 residues. CDR3 sequence (DNA): TGTGCCAGCAGTGAAACCAGCCTGGGGGGTGAGCAGTTCTTC. Protein: CASSETSLGGEQFF.

The chain recombines TRBV6-5 with TRBJ1-5, with D hard to call. The length of the CDR3 is 14 residues. From germline, CDR1 is MNHEY and CDR2 SVGAGI. V lost 4 bases, J lost 4 bases, and 11 bases lay in between. CDR3 region: CASSSSSENQPQHF. CDR3 in DNA: TGTGCCAGCAGTTCCTCTTCCGAGAATCAGCCCCAGCATTTT.